The clone carrying this TCR beta chain was detected only a few times. This sample is part of a study of shared clonotypes between healthy human individuals. Repertoires were generated with immunoSEQ multiplex PCR, while TCRdb's copy carries only in-frame clones and drops some. Here the sample spans some 630,000 clones, roughly 70% being singletons. Losses at the gene ends were 0 bases for V and 4 bases for J; bases not matched to a gene: 4. The CDR3 length is 17 residues. Germline V gives CDR1 MGHRA, CDR2 YSYEKL. The chain is built from TRBV4-1 and TRBJ2-2; 11 bases agree with TRBD2. The TCR comes from a woman aged 30 to 39 in good health. The material sequenced was memory CD4+ T cells sorted from blood. The subset here: CD45RA-negative fraction. The CDR3 loop is CASSQDPGLAVTGELFF. The CDR3 DNA reads as TGCGCCAGCAGCCAAGATCCGGGACTAGCGGTCACCGGGGAGCTGTTTTTT.